This T cell receptor (beta chain) stems from a study of T-cell memory formation after mild COVID-19. Whole-study findings and limits: In pre-infection memory, a portion of responding clones appeared, which suggested that cross-reactive memory joined.

Trimming removed 11 bases from V and 3 bases from J; junction bases left unmatched: 4. The CDR3 contains 12 residues. CDR1 MDHEN and CDR2 SYDVKM come from the germline V gene. Researchers used 5'RACE with constant-segment primers to make TCR alpha and TCR beta cDNA libraries that carry sample barcodes and UMIs. TCRdb reanalysed the 5' RACE reads using MiXCR and keeps one entry per CDR3 protein. The sample yields about 470,000 distinct CDR3 sequences, approximately 18% seen once. To note about this clonotype: Its target is unknown.

The sample consisted of PBMCs or a T cell subset sorted from them (not recorded which). The chain uses TRBV28 and TRBJ2-1; the match to TRBD2 covers 7 bases. The sequence derives from an adult woman who had mild COVID-19 (a few samples of this study predate the infection). Cell type and time point are not known. The CDR3 sequence: CAHRGVYNEQFF. The CDR3, as DNA: TGTGCCCACCGGGGGGTCTACAATGAGCAGTTCTTC.